The text below deals with one T cell receptor beta chain. The table came from immunoSEQ multiplex PCR; TCRdb's copy has only in-frame clones and leaves some out. The table includes about 280,000 clones, roughly 86% detected once. This entry comes from a study of blood T cell repertoires in COVID-19. Seattle's enrolled individuals joined amid active infection and were then monitored longitudinally. Looked up from germline, CDR1 is KGHSH and CDR2 is LQKENI. The CDR3 runs to 16 residues. V lost 3 bases to trimming and J lost 4 bases; unmatched junction nucleotides: 7. The sequence derives from a woman younger than 45 with COVID-19, enrolled during active disease. The V gene is TRBV18, the J gene TRBJ2-2; TRBD1 aligns across 8 bases. Sample: peripheral blood. CDR3 protein: CASSPQDREATGELFF. For the CDR3, the DNA is TGTGCCAGCTCACCCCAGGACAGGGAAGCCACCGGGGAGCTGTTTTTT.